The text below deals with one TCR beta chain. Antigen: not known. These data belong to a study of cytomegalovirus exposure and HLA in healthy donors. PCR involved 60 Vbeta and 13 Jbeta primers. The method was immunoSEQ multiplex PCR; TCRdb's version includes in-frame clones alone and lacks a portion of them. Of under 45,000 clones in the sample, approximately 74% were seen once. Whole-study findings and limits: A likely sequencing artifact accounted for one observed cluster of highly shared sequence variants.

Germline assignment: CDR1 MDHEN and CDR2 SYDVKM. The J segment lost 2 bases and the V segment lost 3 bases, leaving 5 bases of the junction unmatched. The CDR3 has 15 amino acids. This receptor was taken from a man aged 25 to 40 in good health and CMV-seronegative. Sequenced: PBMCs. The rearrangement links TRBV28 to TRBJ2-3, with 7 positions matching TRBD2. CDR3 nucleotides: TGTGCCAGCAGTTTCGGCCTAGCGGACACAGATACGCAGTATTTT. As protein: CASSFGLADTDTQYF.